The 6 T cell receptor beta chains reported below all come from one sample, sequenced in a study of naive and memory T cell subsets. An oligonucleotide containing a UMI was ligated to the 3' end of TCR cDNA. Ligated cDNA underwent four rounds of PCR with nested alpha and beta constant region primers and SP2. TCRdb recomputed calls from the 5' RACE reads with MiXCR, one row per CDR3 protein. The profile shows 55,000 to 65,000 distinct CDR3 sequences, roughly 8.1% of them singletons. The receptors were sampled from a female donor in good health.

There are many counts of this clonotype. The CDR3 protein is CASSYITGYSDTQYF. The DNA of the CDR3 is TGTGCCAGCAGTTACATCACAGGGTATTCAGATACGCAGTATTTT. The gene calls are TRBV6-6 and TRBJ2-3, with D possibly being TRBD1 (6 bases). The CDR3 spans 15 residues. V was shortened by 2 bases and J by 4 bases, with 13 bases between the two germline ends. The germline V gene has CDR1 MNHNY and CDR2 SVGAGI (reference sequence).

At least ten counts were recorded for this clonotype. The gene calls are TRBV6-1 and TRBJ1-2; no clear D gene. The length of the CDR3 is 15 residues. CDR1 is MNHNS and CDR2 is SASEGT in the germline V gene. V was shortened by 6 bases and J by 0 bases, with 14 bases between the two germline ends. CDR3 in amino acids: CASSQAWVTNYGYTF. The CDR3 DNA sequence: TGTGCCAGCAGCCAAGCGTGGGTGACTAACTATGGCTACACCTTC.

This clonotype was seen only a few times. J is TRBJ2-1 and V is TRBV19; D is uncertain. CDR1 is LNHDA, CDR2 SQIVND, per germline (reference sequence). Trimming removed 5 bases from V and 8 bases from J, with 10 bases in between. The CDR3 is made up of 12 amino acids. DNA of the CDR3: TGTGCCAGTAGTGTGACATCTGATGAGCAGTTCTTC. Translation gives CASSVTSDEQFF.

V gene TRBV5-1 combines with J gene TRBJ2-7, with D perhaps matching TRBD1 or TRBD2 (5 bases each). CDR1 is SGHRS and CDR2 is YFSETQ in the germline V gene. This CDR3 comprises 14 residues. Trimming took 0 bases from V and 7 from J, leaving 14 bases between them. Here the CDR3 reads CASSLAGDRVEQYF. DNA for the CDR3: TGCGCCAGCAGCTTGGCCGGGGACCGGGTGGAGCAGTACTTC. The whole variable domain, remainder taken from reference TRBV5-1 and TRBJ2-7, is KAGVTQTPRYLIKTRGQQVTLSCSPISGHRSVSWYQQTPGQGLQFLFEYFSETQRNKGNFPGRFSGRQFSNSRSEMNVSTLELGDSALYLCASSLAGDRVEQYFGPGTRLTVT.

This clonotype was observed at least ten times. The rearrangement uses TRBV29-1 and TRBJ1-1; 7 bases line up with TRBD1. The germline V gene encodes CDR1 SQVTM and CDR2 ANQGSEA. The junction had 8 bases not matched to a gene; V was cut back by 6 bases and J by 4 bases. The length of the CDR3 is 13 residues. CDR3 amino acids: CSVTGQQGTEAFF. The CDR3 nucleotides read TGCAGCGTCACGGGACAGCAGGGCACTGAAGCTTTCTTT.

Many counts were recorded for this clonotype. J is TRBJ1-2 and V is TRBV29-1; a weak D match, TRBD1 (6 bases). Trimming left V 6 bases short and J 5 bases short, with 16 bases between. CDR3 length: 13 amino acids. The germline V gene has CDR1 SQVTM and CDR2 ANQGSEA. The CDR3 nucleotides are TGCAGCGTCGAGAACAGGGAATCGTATGGCTACACCTTC. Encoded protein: CSVENRESYGYTF.